This passage covers 8 T cell receptor beta chains from one sample sequenced in a study of T cell responses to AZD1222 COVID-19 vaccine. Libraries were prepared by immunoSEQ multiplex PCR; TCRdb keeps only in-frame clonotypes and omits some of them. The data contain 130,000 or so clones, 93% of them seen just once; the ten biggest clones take up about 0.91%. Sequencing was performed on peripheral blood, taken on day 0 of AZD1222 vaccination. These receptors originate from an adult in good health.

This chain joins TRBV21-1 and TRBJ2-1; the table's D gene call, TRBD2, was not cross checked with the DNA. TRBV21-1 is described as a pseudogene. The CDR3 length is 15 residues. CDR3 amino acids: CASSNRRGVNNEQFF. CDR3 sequence (DNA): TGTGCCAGCAGCAACCGACGGGGGGTAAACAATGAGCAGTTCTTC.

This chain connects TRBV9 to TRBJ1-4, with 7 bases aligning to TRBD1. The V gene end was trimmed by 0 bases and the J gene end by 11 bases; junction bases not matched to a gene: 4. This CDR3 spans 13 amino acids. The germline CDR1 and CDR2 sequences are SGDLS and YYNGEE. The CDR3 DNA reads TGTGCCAGCAGCGTAGCTCCAGGGGGGAAACTGTTTTTT. Protein product: CASSVAPGGKLFF. Full variable domain (missing parts from reference TRBV9 and TRBJ1-4): DSGVTQTPKHLITATGQRVTLRCSPRSGDLSVYWYQQSLDQGLQFLIQYYNGEERAKGNILERFSAQQFPDLHSELNLSSLELGDSALYFCASSVAPGGKLFFGSGTQLSVL.

The J gene is TRBJ1-5, the V gene TRBV7-9; maybe TRBD1 (6 bases). Germline V gives CDR1 SEHNR, CDR2 FQNEAQ (reference sequence). The germline V and J ends were trimmed by 5 bases and 6 bases, with 20 bases remaining between them. This CDR3 is 16 amino acids long. The CDR3 spells CASSPSGRGDLQPQHF. The CDR3 DNA is TGTGCCAGCAGCCCCTCGGGCAGGGGAGATCTTCAGCCCCAGCATTTT.

This clone was found a few times. This chain uses TRBV7-6 with TRBJ2-7, with 9 bases lining up with TRBD1. There are 15 residues in the CDR3. The germline V gene has CDR1 SGHVS and CDR2 FNYEAQ. The ends lost 1 base at V and 2 bases at J; junction bases unmatched: 3. Here the CDR3 reads CASSLGGQGTYEQYF. In DNA form, the CDR3 reads TGTGCCAGCAGCTTAGGGGGACAGGGAACCTACGAGCAGTACTTC.

The chain carries TRBV30 and TRBJ1-1; possible D gene TRBD1, 6 bases. This CDR3 contains 13 residues. Trimming cost V 4 bases and J 1 base, with 10 bases left between them. Germline CDR1 reads GTSNPN; CDR2 reads SVGIG (reference sequence). In nucleotides, the CDR3 is TGTGCCTGGAATCAGGGGACGAACACTGAAGCTTTCTTT. Translating it yields CAWNQGTNTEAFF.

The table lists this clone with a count of one. This chain connects TRBV2 to TRBJ2-1; no firm D call. The germline gives CDR1 SNHLY, CDR2 FYNNEI. V was cut by 7 bases and J by 0 bases, with 7 bases left in between. The CDR3 covers 13 residues. CDR3 sequence: CASNPFSYNEQFF. The CDR3 bases are TGTGCCAGCAACCCTTTCTCCTACAATGAGCAGTTCTTC.

J is TRBJ1-1 and V is TRBV4-1; D is unclear. CDR3 length: 15 amino acids. In germline, CDR1 is MGHRA, CDR2 YSYEKL. V lost 6 bases and J lost 1, with 15 bases in between. This chain's CDR3 is CASSSRETPNTEAFF. DNA for the CDR3: TGCGCCAGCAGTTCCCGGGAGACACCGAACACTGAAGCTTTCTTT.

This chain joins TRBV13 and TRBJ2-7; 8 bases are a match to TRBD1. Germline V gene sequence: CDR1 PRHDT, CDR2 FYEKMQ (reference sequence). V lost 4 bases and J lost 5; bases outside the gene matches: 10. This CDR3 has 15 residues. This CDR3 reads CASSSQGEFYHEQYF. The CDR3 DNA follows: TGTGCCAGCAGCTCACAGGGGGAGTTTTACCACGAGCAGTACTTC.